What follows is one TCR beta chain and its context. The antigen is unknown. This record comes from a study of T cells in localized non-small cell lung cancer. General study findings and limits: A higher density of T cells in blood coincided with extended overall survival. Exceeding tumor, uninvolved adjacent lung had the highest T cell clonality.

This CDR3 has 15 amino acids. The V and J ends lost 3 bases and 2 bases respectively, with 12 bases between them. The germline CDR1 and CDR2 sequences are SGHKS and YYEKEE (reference sequence). The protocol was immunoSEQ multiplex PCR, while the TCRdb copy is restricted to in-frame clones and leaves out a portion. The sample lists tens of thousands of clones, around 86% seen once, with 15% to 20% in the top ten. The rearrangement joins TRBV5-5 to TRBJ1-5; D gene uncertain. This specimen consisted of PBMCs, obtained before any cancer treatment. The TCR originated in a female donor with stage II lung adenocarcinoma. CDR3 region: CASSSLFAGNQPQHF. The CDR3 DNA reads TGTGCCAGCAGCTCACTTTTCGCGGGCAATCAGCCCCAGCATTTT.